This T cell receptor beta chain originates from a study of T cell responses to AZD1222 COVID-19 vaccine. This clone came up once. Repertoires were generated with immunoSEQ multiplex PCR, while TCRdb's copy carries only in-frame clones and drops some. The sample has roughly 70,000 clones, 85% to 95% seen once. This CDR3 has 15 residues. J was trimmed by 11 bases and V by 7 bases; bases with no gene match: 17. Germline assignment: CDR1 SGDLS and CDR2 YYNGEE. The sequencing here drew on peripheral blood, taken 28 days after the second dose of the MenACWY control vaccine. This sequence originates from an adult who received the MenACWY meningococcal vaccine as a control. The chain employs TRBV9 and TRBJ2-1; 8 positions match TRBD2. The CDR3 nucleotides are TGTGCCAGCCAACGGGCCCCCGGGGGGGGTGGTAAGCAGTTCTTC. Protein product: CASQRAPGGGGKQFF.